This TCR beta chain was recorded in a study of blood T cell repertoires in COVID-19. Study in general: The origin of the acute and convalescent COVID-19 samples was the United States, Italy and Spain. The cDNA or gDNA used as material had been derived from T cells, B-cell-depleted T cells, or PBMCs.

Germline V gene lookup returns CDR1 SQVTM and CDR2 ANQGSEA. Trimming took off 7 bases at V and 0 bases at J, with 13 bases between the two ends. CDR3 size: 13 residues. As processed by the authors: Researchers report that nucleated cell counts were estimated from reference gene primer amplification. The data were produced by immunoSEQ multiplex PCR, yet TCRdb's version contains in-frame clones alone and is incomplete. V and J calls and clone size follow that table, whereas D and trimming were derived from the DNA. The sample records about 77,000 clones, about 72% being singletons. There are a few counts of this clone.

The chain joins TRBV29-1 to TRBJ2-7, with D tentatively TRBD2 (5 bases). The sequenced sample consisted of peripheral blood. The receptor was isolated from a man in his 70s with active or convalescent COVID-19. The CDR3 coding sequence is TGCAGCGCCCAAGCCCGGGACTCCTACGAGCAGTACTTC. It encodes CSAQARDSYEQYF.